This T cell receptor beta chain was documented in a study of T cells after yellow fever vaccination. Across the study: Researchers used SMART-Seq v4 Ultra Low Input to prepare fractions that had low cell numbers.

The CDR3 is 15 amino acids. In germline, CDR1 is SGHKS, CDR2 YYEKEE (reference sequence). V gave up 2 bases and J gave up 3 bases, with 11 bases separating them. As TCR cDNA was made by 5'RACE template switching, a universal primer site and UMIs were added. TCRdb called the 5' RACE reads again in MiXCR, with one record for every CDR3 protein. This table has 25,000 to 40,000 distinct CDR3 sequences, about 6.6% appearing once. The genes are TRBV5-5 and TRBJ1-4; D uncertain. The sequence was collected from a man aged 18 to 29 who received the YFV17D yellow fever vaccine. The sequencing here drew on PBMCs, either bulk or a sorted T-cell subset (CD4+, CD8+, memory, or dextramer-sorted; not recorded which), taken on the day of the first yellow fever vaccination. The CDR3, as DNA: TGTGCCAGCAGCTTCTCGAGTTCAGCTAATGAAAAACTGTTTTTT. It specifies CASSFSSSANEKLFF.